This TCR beta chain was sequenced in a study of cytomegalovirus exposure and HLA in healthy donors. Whole-study results and caveats: A later analysis reportedly identified an Asian-associated ancestry cluster as carrying fewer N-insertions than the 666-donor mean. TCR beta sequences reportedly predicted most subjects' HLA-A and HLA-B alleles accurately. For most TCR sequences rarity was the rule, although some public TCRs occurred in many donors.

The primer mix had 60 Vbeta and 13 Jbeta primers. Data came from immunoSEQ multiplex PCR; TCRdb stores just in-frame clones and leaves some out. The data show about 120,000 clones, 70% to 80% seen once. In the case of this clone: Its antigen is undetermined.

V was clipped by 6 bases and J by 6 bases; unmatched bases: 7. Germline CDR1 and CDR2: MDHEN and SYDVKM. The CDR3 totals 15 residues. This sequence originates from a man aged 50 or older in good health and CMV-seropositive. V gene TRBV28 combines with J gene TRBJ1-4, with 10 bases matching TRBD1. What was sequenced was PBMCs. This CDR3 reads CASSTAGTGDEKLFF. The CDR3 DNA sequence: TGTGCCAGCAGCACCGCCGGGACAGGGGATGAAAAACTGTTTTTT.